This TCR beta chain derives from a study of T cell clones after liver transplantation. Study details: Until 12-24 months post-transplant, subjects got standard immunosuppression and no induction.

Some clones are missing from TCRdb's copy, which holds only in-frame ones; the method was immunoSEQ multiplex PCR. Here the sample spans 70,000 to 80,000 clones, roughly nine tenths being singletons. CDR1 and CDR2 (germline): SQVTM, ANQGSEA. The CDR3 runs 15 residues. V gave up 2 bases and J gave up 4 bases; unmatched junction bases: 3. This clonotype originated in a human donor who received a liver transplant. The specimen was CD4+ T cells from blood, collected before liver transplant. V usage is TRBV29-1 and J usage is TRBJ2-1; 12 nucleotides match TRBD2. CDR3 in amino acids: CSVESLAGGYNEQFF. The CDR3, as DNA: TGCAGCGTTGAAAGCCTAGCGGGAGGGTACAATGAGCAGTTCTTC.